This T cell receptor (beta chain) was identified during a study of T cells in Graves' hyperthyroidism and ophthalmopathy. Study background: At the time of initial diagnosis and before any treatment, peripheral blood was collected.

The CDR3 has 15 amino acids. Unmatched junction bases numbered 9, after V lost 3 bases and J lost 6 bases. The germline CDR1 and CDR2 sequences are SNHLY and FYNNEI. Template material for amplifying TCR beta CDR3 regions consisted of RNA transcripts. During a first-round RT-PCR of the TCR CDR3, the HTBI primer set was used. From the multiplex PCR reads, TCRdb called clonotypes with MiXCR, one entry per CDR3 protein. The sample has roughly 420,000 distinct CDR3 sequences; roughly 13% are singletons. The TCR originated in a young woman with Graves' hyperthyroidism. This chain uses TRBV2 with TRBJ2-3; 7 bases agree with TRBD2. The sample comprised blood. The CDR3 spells CASSDGLAETDTQYF. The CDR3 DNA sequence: TGTGCCAGCAGTGATGGGCTAGCGGAAACGGATACGCAGTATTTT.